This entry concerns a single T cell receptor (beta chain). Its specificity is unknown. The data were taken from a study of T cell responses to AZD1222 COVID-19 vaccine. Study findings and constraints: Compared with day 0, the breadth and depth of the Spike-specific TCR repertoire rose significantly after two doses of AZD1222. Spike-spanning, vaccine-associated CD4 TCRs were dominant at 160-218 and 743-854. In a largely white British group with more females than males, clonal diversity was possibly underestimated.

TCRdb's table, derived via immunoSEQ multiplex PCR, lists solely in-frame clones and lacks some. Of 100,000 to 150,000 clones in the sample, roughly 91% were seen once. CDR3 length equals 15 residues. After removal of 4 bases from V and 9 bases from J, the junction contained 10 bases not matched to a gene. Germline V gene sequence: CDR1 SNHLY, CDR2 FYNNEI. This receptor was taken from an adult in good health. The rearrangement joins TRBV2 to TRBJ2-1; 9 positions agree with TRBD1. Specimen: peripheral blood, collected on day 0 of MenACWY control vaccination. CDR3 region: CASSVKGQGRVEQFF. The CDR3 DNA reads as TGTGCCAGCAGTGTGAAGGGACAGGGACGGGTTGAGCAGTTCTTC. Complete variable domain (other parts from reference TRBV2 and TRBJ2-1): EPEVTQTPSHQVTQMGQEVILRCVPISNHLYFYWYRQILGQKVEFLVSFYNNEISEKSEIFDDQFSVERPDGSNFTLKIRSTKLEDSAMYFCASSVKGQGRVEQFFGPGTRLTVL.